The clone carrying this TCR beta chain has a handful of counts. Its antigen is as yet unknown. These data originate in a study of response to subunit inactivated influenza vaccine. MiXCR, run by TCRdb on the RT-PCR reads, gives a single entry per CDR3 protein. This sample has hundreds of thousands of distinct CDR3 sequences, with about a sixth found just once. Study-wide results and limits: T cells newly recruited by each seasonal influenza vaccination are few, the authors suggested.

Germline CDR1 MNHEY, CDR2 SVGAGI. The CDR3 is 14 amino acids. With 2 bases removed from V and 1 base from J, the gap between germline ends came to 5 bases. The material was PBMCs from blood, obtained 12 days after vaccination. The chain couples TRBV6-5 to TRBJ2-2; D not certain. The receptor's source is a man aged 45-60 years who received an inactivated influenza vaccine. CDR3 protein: CASSYVQNTGELFF. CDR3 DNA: TGTGCCAGCAGTTACGTACAGAACACCGGGGAGCTGTTTTTT.